The rows below give T cell receptor beta chains drawn from one sample of a study of cytomegalovirus exposure and HLA in healthy donors. The assay was immunoSEQ multiplex PCR, and TCRdb's table has in-frame clones only and misses some. The sample holds 55,000 to 75,000 clones; about 75% are singletons and the top ten take roughly 7.4%. Sequenced input: PBMCs. The origin of the receptors is a woman in her 30s in good health and CMV-seropositive. The CDR3 runs from the conserved cysteine through the conserved F or W. The D gene is left open where the match is weak. Where a row states a size, it is once, few, many or the class of an expanded clone; other rows omit it.

D	V	J	size	DNA	CDR3
-	TRBV5-6	TRBJ1-2	few	TGTGCCAGCAGCTCGGCGGGGGACTATGGCTACACCTTC	CASSSAGDYGYTF
TRBD2	TRBV28	TRBJ2-7	-	TGTGCCAGCAGCCTCGGATTGGGACTAGCGGGAGGCGGGAGCTCCTACGAGCAGTACTTC	CASSLGLGLAGGGSSYEQYF
-	TRBV29-1	TRBJ1-1	-	TGCAGCGTTGAAGACCCAGGGTTACCTGAAGCTTTCTTT	CSVEDPGLPEAFF
-	TRBV20-1	TRBJ1-2	-	TGCAGTGCTAGAAAAGGGGATGGCTACACCTTC	CSARKGDGYTF
TRBD2	TRBV29-1	TRBJ2-1	-	TGCAGCGTTGTCGATAGCGGGAGGGCCGGTAGTGAGCAGTTCTTC	CSVVDSGRAGSEQFF
TRBD2	TRBV27	TRBJ2-1	-	TGTGCCAGCAGTTTGGGGGGGAATGAGCAGTTCTTC	CASSLGGNEQFF
-	TRBV27	TRBJ1-2	-	TGTGCCAGCAGTTTTCGGGGGGCTCTGGATGGCTACACCTTC	CASSFRGALDGYTF
-	TRBV6-1	TRBJ1-5	medium-sized	TGTGCCAGCAGTGCGGACAGAAATAGCAATCAGCCCCAGCATTTT	CASSADRNSNQPQHF
-	TRBV28	TRBJ2-3	-	TGTGCCAGCACTCTGGGGCGTAGCACAGATACGCAGTATTTT	CASTLGRSTDTQYF
TRBD1	TRBV12-5	TRBJ2-3	few	TGTGCTAGTGGTGAAGGGACAGAGACAGATACGCAGTATTTT	CASGEGTETDTQYF
TRBD2	TRBV10-3	TRBJ2-6	-	TGTGCCATCAGTGAGTCGACTCTGGGACTAGCTTCTGGGGCCAACGTCCTGACTTTC	CAISESTLGLASGANVLTF
TRBD2	TRBV4-2	TRBJ2-3	-	TGTGCCAGCAGCCGGATAGCGGGAGAGACAGATACGCAGTATTTT	CASSRIAGETDTQYF
-	TRBV6-5	TRBJ2-1	-	TGTGCCAGCACTATGAGGGGAGGGGGCTACAATGAGCAGTTCTTC	CASTMRGGGYNEQFF
TRBD2	TRBV6-4	TRBJ2-1	-	TGTGCCAGGACTCCGGGACTAGCGGGCGGTGAGCAGTTCTTC	CARTPGLAGGEQFF
TRBD2	TRBV6-4	TRBJ2-3	once	TGTGCCAGCAGTGACTCGGCTAGCGGGGTAGATACGCAGTATTTT	CASSDSASGVDTQYF
TRBD1	TRBV9	TRBJ2-5	once	TGTGCCAGCAGCATCCGGGACAGGGAGTCGGAGACCCAGTACTTC	CASSIRDRESETQYF
-	TRBV27	TRBJ2-3	once	TGTGCCAGCAGTTTAGCCTACACAGATACGCAGTATTTT	CASSLAYTDTQYF
-	TRBV30	TRBJ2-1	-	TGTGCCTGGAGTCCCCAGGATGAGCAGTTCTTC	CAWSPQDEQFF
-	TRBV5-1	TRBJ2-5	-	TGCGCCAGCAGCTTGGAACTCCTGGAGACCCAGTACTTC	CASSLELLETQYF